This T cell receptor (beta chain) was identified in a study of blood T cell repertoires in COVID-19. Study information: There were acute and convalescent COVID-19 samples, and they came from the United States, Italy and Spain. Sources were T cells, B-cell-depleted T cells, or PBMCs; the material itself was cDNA or gDNA.

Only in-frame clones appear in the TCRdb table, and some are missing; sequencing was by immunoSEQ multiplex PCR. This table has just over 250,000 clones, about 91% appearing once. Seattle patient enrollment occurred during active infection, with longitudinal follow-up thereafter. The CDR3 is made up of 15 amino acids. Germline values: CDR1 KGHSH, CDR2 LQKENI. Trimming took off 4 bases at V and 3 bases at J, with 12 bases between the two ends. This chain uses TRBV18 with TRBJ2-2; a possible D gene is TRBD2 (5 bases). The source is a person aged 18 to 30 with COVID-19, enrolled during active disease. Sequencing was performed on peripheral blood. The CDR3 spells CASSRYGVHTGELFF. CDR3 bases: TGTGCCAGCTCACGTTACGGGGTGCACACCGGGGAGCTGTTTTTT.